This T cell receptor (beta chain) was recovered during a study of T cell changes during pregnancy in multiple sclerosis. This CDR3 has 14 amino acids. V lost 5 bases, J lost 5 bases, and 8 bases stayed unmatched. CDR1 is MGHDK and CDR2 is SYGVNS in the germline V gene. Data came from immunoSEQ multiplex PCR; TCRdb stores just in-frame clones and leaves some out. The sample yields some 40,000 clones, 70% to 90% seen once. The material sequenced was CD4+ T cells from peripheral blood mononuclear cells, taken in the first trimester of pregnancy. The chain joins TRBV25-1 to TRBJ1-1; TRBD1 agrees at 7 bases. The TCR was taken from a female donor with multiple sclerosis, enrolled in a pregnancy study. This chain's CDR3 is CASSRAHRGTEAFF. The CDR3 nucleotides read TGTGCCAGCAGTCGTGCACACAGGGGTACTGAAGCTTTCTTT. Full variable domain (remainder filled in from reference TRBV25-1 and TRBJ1-1): EADIYQTPRYLVIGTGKKITLECSQTMGHDKMYWYQQDPGMELHLIHYSYGVNSTEKGDLSSESTVSRIRTEHFPLTLESARPSHTSQYLCASSRAHRGTEAFFGQGTRLTVV.